These T cell receptor beta chains were read from a single sample in a study of shared clonotypes between healthy human individuals. TCRdb's copy holds only in-frame clones and misses some; the assay was immunoSEQ multiplex PCR. The sample records about 680,000 clones, around 78% being singletons. Sequencing was performed on memory CD4+ T cells sorted from blood. These receptor sequences come from a young woman in good health. Both conserved end residues are part of each CDR3. A D gene is named only where the DNA matches it firmly. Part of the rows lack a size; the others show once, few, many or a class for expanded clones.

.,.,TRBV5-5,TRBJ2-7,CASSFVLGEQYF,TGTGCCAGCAGCTTCGTTTTGGGCGAGCAGTACTTC
.,few,TRBV5-5,TRBJ2-5,CASAIEGLGETQYF,TGTGCCAGCGCTATTGAGGGGCTTGGAGAGACCCAGTACTTC
TRBD2,.,TRBV4-2,TRBJ2-5,CASSQGGGRKQETQYF,TGTGCCAGCAGCCAAGGGGGCGGGAGGAAACAAGAGACCCAGTACTTC
.,.,TRBV25-1,TRBJ2-2,CASRTDRWNTGELFF,TGTGCCAGCCGAACCGACAGGTGGAACACCGGGGAGCTGTTTTTT
TRBD1,once,TRBV5-1,TRBJ1-2,CASSLASTAGTGVGYTF,TGCGCCAGCAGCTTGGCATCAACCGCCGGGACAGGGGTTGGCTACACCTTC
TRBD2,.,TRBV19,TRBJ2-7,CASRPGLAGGYEQYF,TGTGCCAGTAGACCTGGACTAGCGGGGGGCTACGAGCAGTACTTC
.,once,TRBV27,TRBJ1-5,CASSPKGVGIYSNQPQHF,TGTGCCAGCAGTCCCAAAGGGGTGGGAATATATAGCAATCAGCCCCAGCATTTT
.,.,TRBV7-9,TRBJ2-1,CASSLQGVSNNEQFF,TGTGCCAGCAGCTTACAGGGTGTTTCGAACAATGAGCAGTTCTTC
TRBD1,few,TRBV5-6,TRBJ1-3,CASSLGDRAGNTIYF,TGTGCCAGCAGCTTGGGGGACAGGGCAGGAAACACCATATATTTT
.,.,TRBV21-1,TRBJ2-3,CASSAKTGFCRDTQYF,TGTGCCAGCAGCGCTAAAACAGGGTTTTGTAGGGATACGCAGTATTTT
.,.,TRBV29-1,TRBJ2-5,CSVGLFQETQYF,TGCAGCGTTGGCCTGTTCCAAGAGACCCAGTACTTC
.,.,TRBV19,TRBJ1-5,CASTTGYSNQPQHF,TGTGCCAGTACAACAGGGTATAGCAATCAGCCCCAGCATTTT
.,many,TRBV7-9,TRBJ1-3,CASSPRSLPSGNTIYF,TGTGCCAGCAGCCCACGTAGCCTCCCTTCTGGAAACACCATATATTTT
.,.,TRBV5-1,TRBJ1-3,CASSPGLPGNTIYF,TGCGCCAGCAGCCCGGGACTGCCTGGAAACACCATATATTTT
TRBD2,few,TRBV5-1,TRBJ2-5,CASSLSLAGQETQYF,TGCGCCAGCAGCTTGTCGTTAGCGGGACAAGAGACCCAGTACTTC
.,many,TRBV28,TRBJ2-3,CASSLSDPRNTQYF,TGTGCCAGCAGTTTATCCGACCCGAGAAATACGCAGTATTTT
.,.,TRBV19,TRBJ2-7,CASSGDSLSYEQYF,TGTGCCAGTAGTGGGGACTCCCTGTCCTACGAGCAGTACTTC
.,many,TRBV10-2,TRBJ1-5,CASSDLNRDQPQHF,TGCGCCAGCAGTGACCTAAACAGGGATCAGCCCCAGCATTTT
TRBD1,.,TRBV7-9,TRBJ1-1,CASSLVGQVHTEAFF,TGTGCCAGCAGCTTAGTGGGACAGGTGCACACTGAAGCTTTCTTT
.,.,TRBV18,TRBJ1-5,CASSLGPSGQPQHF,TGTGCCAGCTCACTGGGACCTTCAGGGCAGCCCCAGCATTTT
.,.,TRBV19,TRBJ1-5,CASSIPGTGGPQHF,TGTGCCAGTAGTATACCCGGGACGGGAGGTCCCCAGCATTTT
TRBD2,.,TRBV27,TRBJ2-3,CASSRLSSGTDTQYF,TGTGCCAGCAGTAGGCTGTCTAGCGGTACAGATACGCAGTATTTT
TRBD2,few,TRBV28,TRBJ2-7,CASSESGRASYEQYF,TGTGCCAGCAGTGAGAGCGGGAGGGCATCCTACGAGCAGTACTTC
.,.,TRBV6-1,TRBJ1-5,CASSERRGQPQHF,TGTGCCAGCAGTGAAAGGCGAGGTCAGCCCCAGCATTTT